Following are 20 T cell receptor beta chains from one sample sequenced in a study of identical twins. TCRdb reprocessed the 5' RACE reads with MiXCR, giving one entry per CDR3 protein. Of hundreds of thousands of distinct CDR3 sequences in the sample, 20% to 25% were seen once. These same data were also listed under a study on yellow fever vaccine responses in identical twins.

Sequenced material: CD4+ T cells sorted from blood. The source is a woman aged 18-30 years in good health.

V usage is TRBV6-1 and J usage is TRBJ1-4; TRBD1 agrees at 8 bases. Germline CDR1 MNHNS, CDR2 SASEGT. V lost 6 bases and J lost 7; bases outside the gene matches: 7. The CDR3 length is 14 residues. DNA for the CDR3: TGTGCCAGCAGCCGACAGGGGAAGACTGAAAAACTGTTTTTT. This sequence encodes CASSRQGKTEKLFF.

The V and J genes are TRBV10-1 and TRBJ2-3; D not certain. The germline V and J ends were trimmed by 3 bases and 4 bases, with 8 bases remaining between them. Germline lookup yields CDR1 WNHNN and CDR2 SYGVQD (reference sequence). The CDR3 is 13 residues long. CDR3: CASSDGPADTQYF. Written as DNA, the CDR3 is TGCGCCAGCAGTGATGGGCCCGCAGATACGCAGTATTTT.

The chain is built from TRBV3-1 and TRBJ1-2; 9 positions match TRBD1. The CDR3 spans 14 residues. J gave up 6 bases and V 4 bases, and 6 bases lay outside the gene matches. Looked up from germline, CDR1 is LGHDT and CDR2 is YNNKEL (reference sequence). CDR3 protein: CASSRLGQGDGYTF. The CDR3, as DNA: TGTGCCAGCAGCCGGTTGGGACAGGGTGATGGCTACACCTTC.

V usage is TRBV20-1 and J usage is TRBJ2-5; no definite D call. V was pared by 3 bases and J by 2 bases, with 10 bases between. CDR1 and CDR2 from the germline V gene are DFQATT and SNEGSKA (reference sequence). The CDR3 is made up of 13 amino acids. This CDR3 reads CSASLGTQETQYF. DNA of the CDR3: TGCAGTGCTAGTTTGGGAACACAAGAGACCCAGTACTTC.

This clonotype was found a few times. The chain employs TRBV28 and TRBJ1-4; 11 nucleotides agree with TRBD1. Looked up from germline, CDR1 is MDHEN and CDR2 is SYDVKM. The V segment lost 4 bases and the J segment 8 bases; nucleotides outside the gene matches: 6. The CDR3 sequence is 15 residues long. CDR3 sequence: CASSSWTGGNEKLFF. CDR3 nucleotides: TGTGCCAGCAGTTCCTGGACAGGGGGCAACGAAAAACTGTTTTTT. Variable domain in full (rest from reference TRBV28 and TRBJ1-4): DVKVTQSSRYLVKRTGEKVFLECVQDMDHENMFWYRQDPGLGLRLIYFSYDVKMKEKGDIPEGYSVSREKKERFSLILESASTNQTSMYLCASSSWTGGNEKLFFGSGTQLSVL.

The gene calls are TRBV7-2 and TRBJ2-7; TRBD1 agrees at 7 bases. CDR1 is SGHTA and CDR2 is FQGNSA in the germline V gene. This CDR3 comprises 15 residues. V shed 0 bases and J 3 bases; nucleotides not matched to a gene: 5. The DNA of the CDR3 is TGTGCCAGCAGCTTAGCTGGACAGGAGATCTACGAGCAGTACTTC. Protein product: CASSLAGQEIYEQYF.

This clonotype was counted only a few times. The CDR3 is CAISESGQGDTGELFF. The CDR3 DNA sequence: TGTGCCATCAGTGAGTCGGGACAGGGGGACACCGGGGAGCTGTTTTTT. The genes are TRBV10-3 and TRBJ2-2; 11 bases agree with TRBD1. The CDR3 is 16 amino acids. J gave up 3 bases and V 0 bases, and 0 bases lay outside the gene matches. Per germline, CDR1 ENHRY and CDR2 SYGVKD.

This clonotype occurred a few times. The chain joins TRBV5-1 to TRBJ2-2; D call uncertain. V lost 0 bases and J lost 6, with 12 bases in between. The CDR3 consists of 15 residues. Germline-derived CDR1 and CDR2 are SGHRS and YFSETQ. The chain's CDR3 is CASSLALLGPGELFF. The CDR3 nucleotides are TGCGCCAGCAGCTTGGCCTTATTAGGGCCCGGGGAGCTGTTTTTT.

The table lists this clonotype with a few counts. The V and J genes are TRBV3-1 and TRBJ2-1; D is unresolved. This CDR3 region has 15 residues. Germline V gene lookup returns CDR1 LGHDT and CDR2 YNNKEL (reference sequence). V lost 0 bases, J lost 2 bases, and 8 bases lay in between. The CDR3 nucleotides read TGTGCCAGCAGCCAAGATCCCGTTACCTACAATGAGCAGTTCTTC. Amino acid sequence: CASSQDPVTYNEQFF.

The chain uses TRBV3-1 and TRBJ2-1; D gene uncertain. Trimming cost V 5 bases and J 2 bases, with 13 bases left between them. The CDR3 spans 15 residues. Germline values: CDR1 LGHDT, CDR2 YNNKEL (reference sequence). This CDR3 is CASSLSTLTYNEQFF. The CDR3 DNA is TGTGCCAGCAGCTTAAGTACGCTAACCTACAATGAGCAGTTCTTC.

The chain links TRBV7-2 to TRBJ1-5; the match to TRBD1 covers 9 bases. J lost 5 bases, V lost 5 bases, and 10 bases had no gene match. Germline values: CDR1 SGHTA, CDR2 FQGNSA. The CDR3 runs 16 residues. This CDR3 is CASSTPSGQGYQPQHF. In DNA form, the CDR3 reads TGTGCCAGCAGCACCCCCTCGGGACAGGGTTATCAGCCCCAGCATTTT.

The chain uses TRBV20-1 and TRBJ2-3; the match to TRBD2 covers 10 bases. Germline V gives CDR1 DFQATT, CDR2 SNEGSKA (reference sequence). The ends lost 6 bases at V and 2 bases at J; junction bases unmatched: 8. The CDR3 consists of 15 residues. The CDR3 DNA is TGCAGTGCCTGGGGAGCGGGGGGGAACACAGATACGCAGTATTTT. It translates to CSAWGAGGNTDTQYF.

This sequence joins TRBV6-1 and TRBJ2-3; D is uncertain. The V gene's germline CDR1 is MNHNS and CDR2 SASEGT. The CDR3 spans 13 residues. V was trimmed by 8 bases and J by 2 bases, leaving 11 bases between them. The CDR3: CASRLGTTDTQYF. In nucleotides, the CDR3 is TGTGCCAGCCGCCTGGGAACCACAGATACGCAGTATTTT.

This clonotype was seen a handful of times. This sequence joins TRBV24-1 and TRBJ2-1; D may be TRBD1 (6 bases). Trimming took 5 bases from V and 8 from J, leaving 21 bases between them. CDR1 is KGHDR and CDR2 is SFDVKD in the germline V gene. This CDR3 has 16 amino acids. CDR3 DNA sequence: TGTGCCACCAGTGGGACATGGGGGCGAGGGATCGATGAGCAGTTCTTC. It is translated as CATSGTWGRGIDEQFF.

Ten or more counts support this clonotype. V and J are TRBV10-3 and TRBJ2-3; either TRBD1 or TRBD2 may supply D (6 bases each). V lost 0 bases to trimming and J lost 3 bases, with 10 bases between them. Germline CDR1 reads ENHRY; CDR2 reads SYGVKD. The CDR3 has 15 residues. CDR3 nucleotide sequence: TGTGCCATCAGTGAGTCAAGGGGGAGGACAGATACGCAGTATTTT. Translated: CAISESRGRTDTQYF.

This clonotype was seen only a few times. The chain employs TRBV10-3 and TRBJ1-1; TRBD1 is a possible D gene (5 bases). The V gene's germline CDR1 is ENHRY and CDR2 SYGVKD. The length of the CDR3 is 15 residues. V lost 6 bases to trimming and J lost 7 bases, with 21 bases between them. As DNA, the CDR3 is TGTGCCATCAGCGGGTCCCAGGGTAGAACTGTTGAAGCTTTCTTT. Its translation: CAISGSQGRTVEAFF.

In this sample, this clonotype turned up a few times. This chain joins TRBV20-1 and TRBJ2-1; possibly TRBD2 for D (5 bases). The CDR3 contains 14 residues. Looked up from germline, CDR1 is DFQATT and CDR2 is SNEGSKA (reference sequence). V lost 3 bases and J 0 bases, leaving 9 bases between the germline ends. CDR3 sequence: CSARPGNSYNEQFF. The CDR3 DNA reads TGCAGTGCTAGGCCGGGAAACTCCTACAATGAGCAGTTCTTC.

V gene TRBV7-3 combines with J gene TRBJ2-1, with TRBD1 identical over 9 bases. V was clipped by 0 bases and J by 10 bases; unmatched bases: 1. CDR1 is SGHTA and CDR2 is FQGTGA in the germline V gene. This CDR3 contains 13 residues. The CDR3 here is CASSLTGQGEQFF. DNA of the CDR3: TGTGCCAGCAGCTTAACCGGACAGGGGGAGCAGTTCTTC.

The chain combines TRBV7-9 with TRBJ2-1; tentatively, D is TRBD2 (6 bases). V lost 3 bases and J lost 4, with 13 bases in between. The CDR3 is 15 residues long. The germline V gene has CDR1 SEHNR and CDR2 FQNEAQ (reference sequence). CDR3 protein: CASSFPAGWYNEQFF. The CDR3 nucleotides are TGTGCCAGCAGCTTCCCGGCGGGATGGTACAATGAGCAGTTCTTC.

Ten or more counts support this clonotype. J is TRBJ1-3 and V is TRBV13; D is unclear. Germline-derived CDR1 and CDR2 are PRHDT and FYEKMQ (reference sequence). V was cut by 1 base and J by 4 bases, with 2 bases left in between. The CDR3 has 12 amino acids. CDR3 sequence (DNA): TGTGCCAGCAGCTTAGCGGGAAACACCATATATTTT. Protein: CASSLAGNTIYF.